This TCR beta chain is from a study of cytomegalovirus exposure and HLA in healthy donors. The study, taken as a whole, reports: Earlier findings revealed that most TCR beta V segments proved productive either about 87% or about 30% of the time. When analyzed later, a missense DCLRE1C variant was found to be linked to TCR beta V- and J-gene trimming.

With respect to this clone: The antigen is undetermined.

The PCR was carried out with 60 Vbeta primers and 13 Jbeta primers. The repertoire was sequenced with immunoSEQ multiplex PCR; TCRdb's copy has only in-frame clones and lacks some. The repertoire holds 90,000 to 120,000 clones, with 77% as singletons. The receptor's source is a male donor in good health and CMV-seronegative. Sequencing was performed on PBMCs.

The CDR3 here is CASSIEGSGRADTQYF. CDR3 sequence (DNA): TGTGCCAGTAGTATAGAGGGTAGCGGGAGGGCAGATACGCAGTATTTT. The J gene is TRBJ2-3, the V gene TRBV19; 11 nucleotides line up with TRBD2. The CDR3 is 16 residues long. Unmatched junction bases numbered 3, after V lost 0 bases and J lost 4 bases. Germline-derived CDR1 and CDR2 are LNHDA and SQIVND (reference sequence).